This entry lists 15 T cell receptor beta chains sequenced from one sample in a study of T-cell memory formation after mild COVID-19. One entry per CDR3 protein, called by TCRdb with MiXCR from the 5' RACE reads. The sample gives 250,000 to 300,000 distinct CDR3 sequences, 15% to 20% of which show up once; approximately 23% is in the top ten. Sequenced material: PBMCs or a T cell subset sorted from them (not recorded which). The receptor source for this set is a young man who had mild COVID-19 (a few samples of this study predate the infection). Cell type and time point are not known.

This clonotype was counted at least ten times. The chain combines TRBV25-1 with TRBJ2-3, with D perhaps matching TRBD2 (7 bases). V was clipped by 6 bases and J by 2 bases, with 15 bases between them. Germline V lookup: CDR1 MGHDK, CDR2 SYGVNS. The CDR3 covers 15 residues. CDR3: CASREAGANTDTQYF. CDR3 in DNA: TGTGCCAGCAGGGAGGCGGGGGCCAACACAGATACGCAGTATTTT.

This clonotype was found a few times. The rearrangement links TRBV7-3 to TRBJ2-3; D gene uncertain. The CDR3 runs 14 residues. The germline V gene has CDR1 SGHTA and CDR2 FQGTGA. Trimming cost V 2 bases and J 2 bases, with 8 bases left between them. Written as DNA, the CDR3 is TGTGCCAGCAGCTTACCTAGTATCACAGATACGCAGTATTTT. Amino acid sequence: CASSLPSITDTQYF. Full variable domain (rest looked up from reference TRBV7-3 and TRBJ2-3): GAGVSQTPSNKVTEKGKYVELRCDPISGHTALYWYRQSLGQGPEFLIYFQGTGAADDSGLPNDRFFAVRPEGSVSTLKIQRTERGDSAVYLCASSLPSITDTQYFGPGTRLTVL.

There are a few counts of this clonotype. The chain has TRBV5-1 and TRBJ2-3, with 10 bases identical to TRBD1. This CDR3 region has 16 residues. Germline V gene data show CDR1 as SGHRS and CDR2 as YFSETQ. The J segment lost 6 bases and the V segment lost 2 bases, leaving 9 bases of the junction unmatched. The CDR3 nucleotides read TGCGCCAGCAGCTTCGATCCCGGGACAGGGGCGGATACGCAGTATTTT. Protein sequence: CASSFDPGTGADTQYF.

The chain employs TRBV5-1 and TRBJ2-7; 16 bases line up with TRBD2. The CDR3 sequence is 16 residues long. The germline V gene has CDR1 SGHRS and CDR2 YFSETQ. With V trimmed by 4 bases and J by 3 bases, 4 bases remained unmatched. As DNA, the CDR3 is TGCGCCAGCAGCCCGGGGACTAGCGGGGGGGGCTACGAGCAGTACGTC. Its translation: CASSPGTSGGGYEQYV.

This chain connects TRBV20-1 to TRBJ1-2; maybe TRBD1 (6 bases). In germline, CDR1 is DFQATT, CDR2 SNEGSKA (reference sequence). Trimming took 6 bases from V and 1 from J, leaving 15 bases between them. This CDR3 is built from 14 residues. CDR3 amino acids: CSAPSRGGNYGYTF. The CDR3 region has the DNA TGCAGTGCACCATCCAGGGGTGGTAACTATGGCTACACCTTC.

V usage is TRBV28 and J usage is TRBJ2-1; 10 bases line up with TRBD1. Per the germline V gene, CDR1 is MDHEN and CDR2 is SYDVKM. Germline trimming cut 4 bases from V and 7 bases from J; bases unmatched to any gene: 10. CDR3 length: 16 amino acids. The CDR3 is CASSSPGQGPGNEQFF. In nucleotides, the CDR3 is TGTGCCAGCAGTTCGCCGGGACAGGGGCCCGGGAATGAGCAGTTCTTC.

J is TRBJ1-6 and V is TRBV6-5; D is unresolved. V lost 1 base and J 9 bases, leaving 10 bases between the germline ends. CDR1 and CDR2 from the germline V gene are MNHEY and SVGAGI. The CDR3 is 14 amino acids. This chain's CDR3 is CASSYWEDSSPLHF. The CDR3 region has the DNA TGTGCCAGCAGTTACTGGGAGGATAGTTCACCCCTCCACTTT.

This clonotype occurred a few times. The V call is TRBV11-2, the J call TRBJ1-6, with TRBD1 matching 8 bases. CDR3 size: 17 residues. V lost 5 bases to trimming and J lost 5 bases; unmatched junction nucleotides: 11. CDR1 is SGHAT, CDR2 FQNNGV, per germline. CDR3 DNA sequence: TGTGCCAGCAGCCTAGGACAGGGTAAATTCCATAATTCACCCCTCCACTTT. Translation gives CASSLGQGKFHNSPLHF.

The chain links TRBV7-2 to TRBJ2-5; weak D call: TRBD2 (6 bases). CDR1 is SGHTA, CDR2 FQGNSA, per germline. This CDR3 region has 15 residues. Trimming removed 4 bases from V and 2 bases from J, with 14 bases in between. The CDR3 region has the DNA TGTGCCAGCAGCTCCTTTTCTAGCGTACAAGAGACCCAGTACTTC. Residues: CASSSFSSVQETQYF.

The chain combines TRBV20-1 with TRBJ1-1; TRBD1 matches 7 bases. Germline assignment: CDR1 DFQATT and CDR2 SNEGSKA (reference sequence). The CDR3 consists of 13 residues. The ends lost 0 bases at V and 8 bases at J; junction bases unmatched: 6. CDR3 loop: CSARDWGQTEAFF. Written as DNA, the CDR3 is TGCAGTGCTAGAGATTGGGGACAGACCGAAGCTTTCTTT.

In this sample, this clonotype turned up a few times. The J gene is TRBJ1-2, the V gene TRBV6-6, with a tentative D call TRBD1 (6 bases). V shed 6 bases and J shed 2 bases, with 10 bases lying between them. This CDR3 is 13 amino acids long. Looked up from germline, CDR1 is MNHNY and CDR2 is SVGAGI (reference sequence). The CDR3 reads CASSKGQNYGYTF. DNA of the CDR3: TGTGCCAGCAGCAAAGGACAGAACTATGGCTACACCTTC.

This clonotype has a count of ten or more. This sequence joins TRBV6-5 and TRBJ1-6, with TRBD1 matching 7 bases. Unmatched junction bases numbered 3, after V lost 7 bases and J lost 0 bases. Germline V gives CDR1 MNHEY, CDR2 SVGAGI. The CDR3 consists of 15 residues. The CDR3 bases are TGTGCCAGCACCAGGGGGGGCTCCTATAATTCACCCCTCCACTTT. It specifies CASTRGGSYNSPLHF.

The CDR3 loop reads CASSLSGSYNEQFF. The CDR3 DNA sequence: TGTGCCAGCAGTTTATCAGGTTCCTACAATGAGCAGTTCTTC. This chain joins TRBV27 and TRBJ2-1, with D hard to call. With 0 bases removed from V and 1 base from J, the gap between germline ends came to 4 bases. Looked up from germline, CDR1 is MNHEY and CDR2 is SMNVEV (reference sequence). This CDR3 has 14 amino acids.

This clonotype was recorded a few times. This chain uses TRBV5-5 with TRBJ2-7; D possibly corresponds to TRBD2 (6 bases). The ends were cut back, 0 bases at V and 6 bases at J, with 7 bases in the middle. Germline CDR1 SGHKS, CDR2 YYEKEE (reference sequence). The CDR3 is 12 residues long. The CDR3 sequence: CASSLEGGEQYF. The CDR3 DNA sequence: TGTGCCAGCAGCTTGGAGGGAGGCGAGCAGTACTTC.

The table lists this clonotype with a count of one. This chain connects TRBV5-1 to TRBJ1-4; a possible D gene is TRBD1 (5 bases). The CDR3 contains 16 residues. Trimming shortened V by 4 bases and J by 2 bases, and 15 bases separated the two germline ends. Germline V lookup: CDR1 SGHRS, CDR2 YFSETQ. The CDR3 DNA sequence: TGCGCCAGCAGCCTAGGGACCGGTGGGACTAATGAAAAACTGTTTTTT. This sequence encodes CASSLGTGGTNEKLFF.